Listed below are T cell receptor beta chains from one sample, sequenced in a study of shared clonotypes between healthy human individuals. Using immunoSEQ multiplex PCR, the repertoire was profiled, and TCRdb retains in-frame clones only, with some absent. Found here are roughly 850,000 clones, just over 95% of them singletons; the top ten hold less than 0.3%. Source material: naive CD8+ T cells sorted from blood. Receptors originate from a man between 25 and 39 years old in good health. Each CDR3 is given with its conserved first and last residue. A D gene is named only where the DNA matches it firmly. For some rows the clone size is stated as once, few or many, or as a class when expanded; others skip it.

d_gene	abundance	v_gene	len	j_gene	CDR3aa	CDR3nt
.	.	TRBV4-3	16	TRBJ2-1	CASSEWGLSSYNEQFF	TGCGCCAGCAGCGAATGGGGCCTCAGCTCCTACAATGAGCAGTTCTTC
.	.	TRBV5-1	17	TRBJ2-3	CASSLALTGISTDTQYF	TGCGCCAGCAGCTTGGCCCTGACGGGAATTAGCACAGATACGCAGTATTTT
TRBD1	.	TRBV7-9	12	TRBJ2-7	CASSRGSYEQYF	TGTGCCAGCTCCAGGGGGTCCTACGAGCAGTACTTC
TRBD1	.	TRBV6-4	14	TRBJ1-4	CASSVTGRPPDYVF	TGTGCCAGCAGTGTGACAGGGCGGCCTCCGGACTATGTTTTT
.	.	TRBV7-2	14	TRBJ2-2	CASSTGTYPGELFF	TGTGCCAGCAGCACCGGGACCTATCCCGGGGAGCTGTTTTTT
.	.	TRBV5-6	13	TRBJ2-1	CASRSNPHDEQFF	TGTGCCAGCAGGTCCAATCCTCACGATGAGCAGTTCTTC
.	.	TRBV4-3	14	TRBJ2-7	CASSQVTGAYEQYF	TGCGCCAGCAGCCAAGTGACGGGGGCCTACGAGCAGTACTTC
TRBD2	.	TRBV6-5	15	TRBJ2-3	CASRVTSGDTDTQYF	TGTGCCAGCCGTGTCACTAGCGGAGACACAGATACGCAGTATTTT
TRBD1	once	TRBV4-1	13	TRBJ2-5	CASRDREQETQYF	TGCGCCAGCCGAGACAGGGAACAAGAGACCCAGTACTTC
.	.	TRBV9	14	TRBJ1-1	CASSVGMLNTEAFF	TGTGCCAGCAGCGTAGGAATGCTGAACACTGAAGCTTTCTTT
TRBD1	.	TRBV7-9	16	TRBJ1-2	CASSIIHRGLTYGYTF	TGTGCCAGCAGCATCATTCACAGGGGGCTTACCTATGGCTACACCTTC
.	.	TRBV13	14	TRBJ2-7	CASSLGRRDYEQYF	TGTGCCAGCAGCTTGGGGCGGAGGGACTACGAGCAGTACTTC
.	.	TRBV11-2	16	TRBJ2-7	CASSLVIGRLSYEQYF	TGTGCCAGCAGCTTAGTGATAGGGCGACTCTCCTACGAGCAGTACTTC
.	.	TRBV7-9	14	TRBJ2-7	CASTHTQGTYEQYF	TGTGCCAGCACCCATACACAGGGAACATACGAGCAGTACTTC
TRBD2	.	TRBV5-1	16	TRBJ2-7	CASSPGGASGSYEQYF	TGCGCCAGCAGCCCGGGGGGGGCTAGCGGCTCCTACGAGCAGTACTTC
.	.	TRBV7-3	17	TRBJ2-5	CASSLGRRRGGGETQYF	TGTGCCAGCAGCTTAGGGCGGCGCCGCGGAGGCGGGGAGACCCAGTACTTC
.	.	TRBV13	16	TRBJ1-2	CASSLGIGPRVRGYTF	TGTGCCAGCAGCTTAGGCATAGGACCACGGGTACGGGGCTACACCTTC
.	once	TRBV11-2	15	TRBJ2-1	CASSHNLSGEGEQFF	TGTGCCAGCAGTCACAATCTCTCAGGGGAGGGTGAGCAGTTCTTC
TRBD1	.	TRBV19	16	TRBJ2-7	CASSISVGTAAYEQYF	TGTGCCAGTAGTATTTCGGTGGGGACAGCAGCCTACGAGCAGTACTTC
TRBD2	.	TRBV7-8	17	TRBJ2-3	CASSPLVAGVSTDTQYF	TGTGCCAGCAGCCCCTTAGTAGCGGGAGTTAGCACAGATACGCAGTATTTT
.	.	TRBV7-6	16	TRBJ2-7	CASSLKGSDPSYEQYF	TGTGCCAGCAGCTTAAAGGGTAGCGACCCATCCTACGAGCAGTACTTC
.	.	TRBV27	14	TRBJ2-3	CASKYYTRTDTQYF	TGTGCCAGCAAGTATTATACCCGCACAGATACGCAGTATTTT
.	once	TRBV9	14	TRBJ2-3	CASTSWDLTDTQYF	TGTGCCAGCACCTCATGGGATCTCACAGATACGCAGTATTTT
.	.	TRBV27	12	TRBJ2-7	CASSRNRAEQYF	TGTGCCAGCAGTCGAAACCGAGCCGAGCAGTACTTC
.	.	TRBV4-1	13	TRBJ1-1	CASSQERPTEPFF	TGCGCCAGCAGCCAAGAGAGGCCGACCGAACCTTTCTTT